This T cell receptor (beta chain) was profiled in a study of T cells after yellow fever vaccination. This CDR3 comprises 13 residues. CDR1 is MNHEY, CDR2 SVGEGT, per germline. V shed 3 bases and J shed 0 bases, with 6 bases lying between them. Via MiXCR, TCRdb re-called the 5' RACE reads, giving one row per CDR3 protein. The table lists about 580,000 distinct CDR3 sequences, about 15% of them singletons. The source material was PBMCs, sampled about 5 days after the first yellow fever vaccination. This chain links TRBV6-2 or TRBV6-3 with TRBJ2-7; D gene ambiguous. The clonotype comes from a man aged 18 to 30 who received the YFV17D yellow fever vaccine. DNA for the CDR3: TGTGCCAGCAGTTATACTTACTCCTACGAGCAGTACGTC. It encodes CASSYTYSYEQYV.